This T cell receptor (beta chain) emerged from a study of blood T cell repertoires in COVID-19. The germline gives CDR1 LGHNA, CDR2 YSLEER. The CDR3 has 15 residues. Deletions cut 0 bases from V and 12 bases from J, with 20 bases between. Data came from immunoSEQ multiplex PCR; TCRdb stores just in-frame clones and leaves some out. The data show over 150,000 clones, 75% to 80% seen once. Source material: peripheral blood. The receptor comes from a man older than 75 with acute or convalescent COVID-19. The chain joins TRBV4-3 to TRBJ1-1; D is undetermined. CDR3 nucleotide sequence: TGCGCCAGCAGCCAAGATCAGGTTGCGGGGTCAACCCCTTTCTTT. Translated, it gives CASSQDQVAGSTPFF.